This T cell receptor beta chain is from a study of cytomegalovirus exposure and HLA in healthy donors. Study context: A preliminary data release comprised tens of millions of unique TCRs obtained from HLA-typed donors. Ancestry clustering placed around four fifths of about 400 genotyped donors in the Caucasian-associated cluster. Study results and caveats: Later analysis showed TCR association rates varying by HLA locus, highest for DRB1 and lowest for HLA-C. Serostatus for CMV was the only available immune exposure information.

The CDR3 has 16 residues. The ends lost 3 bases at V and 1 base at J; junction bases unmatched: 6. Germline V gene lookup returns CDR1 SEHNR and CDR2 FQNEAQ (reference sequence). Note on this clone: What it recognizes is unknown.

With 60 Vbeta and 13 Jbeta primers, the PCR was carried out. Libraries were prepared by immunoSEQ multiplex PCR; TCRdb keeps only in-frame clonotypes and omits some of them. The specimen's table records around 100,000 clones. V usage is TRBV7-9 and J usage is TRBJ2-1; TRBD2 aligns across 7 bases. What was sequenced was PBMCs. The receptor's source is a man aged 50-60 years in good health and CMV-seronegative. The CDR3 region has the DNA TGTGCCAGCAGCTTTTATCCGCGGGGGTCCTACAATGAGCAGTTCTTC. Translation gives CASSFYPRGSYNEQFF. Supplemented by reference TRBV7-9 and TRBJ2-1, the full variable domain reads DTGVSQNPRHKITKRGQNVTFRCDPISEHNRLYWYRQTLGQGPEFLTYFQNEAQLEKSRLLSDRFSAERPKGSFSTLEIQRTEQGDSAMYLCASSFYPRGSYNEQFFGPGTRLTVL.